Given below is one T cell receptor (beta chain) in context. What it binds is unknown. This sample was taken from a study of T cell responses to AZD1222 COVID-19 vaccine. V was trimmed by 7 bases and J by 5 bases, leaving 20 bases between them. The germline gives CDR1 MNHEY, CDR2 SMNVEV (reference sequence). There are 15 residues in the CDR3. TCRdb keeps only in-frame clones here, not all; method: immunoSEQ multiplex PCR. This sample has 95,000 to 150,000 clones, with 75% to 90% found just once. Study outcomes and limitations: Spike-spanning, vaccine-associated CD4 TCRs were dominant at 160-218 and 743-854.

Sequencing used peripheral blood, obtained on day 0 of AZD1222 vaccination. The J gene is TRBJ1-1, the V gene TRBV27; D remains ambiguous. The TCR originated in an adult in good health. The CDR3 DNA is TGTGCCAGCATTCGGGGAGCGGGTGTCAGTACTGAAGCTTTCTTT. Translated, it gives CASIRGAGVSTEAFF.